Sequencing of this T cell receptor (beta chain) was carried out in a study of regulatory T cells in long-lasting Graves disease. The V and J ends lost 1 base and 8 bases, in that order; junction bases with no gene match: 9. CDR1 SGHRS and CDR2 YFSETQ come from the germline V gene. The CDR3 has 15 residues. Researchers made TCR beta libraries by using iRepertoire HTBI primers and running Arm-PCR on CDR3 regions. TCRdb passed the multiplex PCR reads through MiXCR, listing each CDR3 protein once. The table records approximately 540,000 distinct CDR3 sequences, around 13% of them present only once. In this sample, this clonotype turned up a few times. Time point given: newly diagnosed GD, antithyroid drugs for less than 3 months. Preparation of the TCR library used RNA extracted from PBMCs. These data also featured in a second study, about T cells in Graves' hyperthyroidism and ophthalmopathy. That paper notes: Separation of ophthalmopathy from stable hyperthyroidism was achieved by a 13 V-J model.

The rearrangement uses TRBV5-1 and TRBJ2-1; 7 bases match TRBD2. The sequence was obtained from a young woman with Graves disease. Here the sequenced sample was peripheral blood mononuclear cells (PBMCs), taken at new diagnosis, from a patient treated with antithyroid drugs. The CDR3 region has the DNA TGCGCCAGCAGCTTGAATAGACCTCGGGGGGATGAGCAGTTCTTC. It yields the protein CASSLNRPRGDEQFF. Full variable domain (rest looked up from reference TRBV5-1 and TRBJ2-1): KAGVTQTPRYLIKTRGQQVTLSCSPISGHRSVSWYQQTPGQGLQFLFEYFSETQRNKGNFPGRFSGRQFSNSRSEMNVSTLELGDSALYLCASSLNRPRGDEQFFGPGTRLTVL.